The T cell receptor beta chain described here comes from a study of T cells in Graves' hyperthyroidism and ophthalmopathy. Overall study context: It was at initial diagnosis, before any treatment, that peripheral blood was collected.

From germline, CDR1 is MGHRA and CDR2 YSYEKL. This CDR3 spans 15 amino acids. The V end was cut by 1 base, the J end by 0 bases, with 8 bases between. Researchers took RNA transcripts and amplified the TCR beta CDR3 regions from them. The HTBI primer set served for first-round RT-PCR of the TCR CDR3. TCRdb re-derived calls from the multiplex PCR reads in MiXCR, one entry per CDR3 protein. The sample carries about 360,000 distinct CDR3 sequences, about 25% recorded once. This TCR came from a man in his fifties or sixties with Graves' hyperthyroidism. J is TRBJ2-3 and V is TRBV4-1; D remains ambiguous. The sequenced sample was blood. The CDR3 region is CASSQGPRSTDTQYF. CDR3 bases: TGCGCCAGCAGCCAAGGACCGAGAAGCACAGATACGCAGTATTTT.